This record covers a single T cell receptor beta chain. The table lists this clonotype with a few counts. Its antigen is still unknown. Per-base quality was not reported, and no clone a single base away is much larger than it. Libraries were made using 5' RACE. The listed sequencing device is Illumina HiSeq 2500. A second PCR of about 7 to 12 cycles was performed with a sample-barcoded 5' primer and a J-beta primer mix. Each TCR beta cDNA molecule received a unique molecular identifier from a template-switch 5' adaptor carrying 12 random nucleotides. Each sample yielded at least 3 million CDR3-containing paired-end reads. First-strand cDNA was synthesized from all RNA with the Mint cDNA synthesis kit, primed by a TRBC-specific oligonucleotide. After uracil-DNA glycosylase treatment, a first 18-cycle PCR used universal primers M1SS and BC2_uni_R on all cDNA. Processing in the source paper ran as follows. Normalization of each sample was performed by random selection of 1 million high-quality reads, each carrying a distinct molecular identifier. Reads with shared molecular identifiers were discarded instead of being binned into consensus sequences. MiTCR, with a Q25 quality threshold and the strictest error-elimination algorithm, was used for CDR3 identification, clonotype clustering and error correction. Lower-bound total TCR beta diversity was estimated with a nonparametric unseen species model using Euler transformation. The raw public reads went through TCRdb reprocessing: fastp at Q25, MiXCR clone calling, in-frame beta chains kept. Merged by CDR3 protein, the rows form single entries marked with the most common genes and DNA. The V and J calls follow TCRdb's processing rather than the paper's. For this sample the table gives 1.5 million or so distinct CDR3 sequences, of which about 45% were detected only once. The top ten hold 4% of the sample.

This entry comes from a study of blood T cells in healthy people across ages (dated by TCRdb to the mid-2010s). Notes on the research overall: Template switching captured roughly one uniquely barcoded TCR beta cDNA molecule per two T cells in model experiments. To track age-related changes in TCR beta repertoire diversity, the study relied on deep sequencing normalized with unique cDNA molecular identifiers. Four age groups were formed from the donors: young (average roughly 15 years), middle-aged (just under 40), aged (roughly 56) and long-lived (less than 85). To avoid experimental bias, donors of different ages were distributed randomly across sequencing lanes. The study analyzed two additional independent replicas of 1 million unique cDNA reads from the same blood draw for two donors, one aged 18 to 29 and one aged 80 or older.

Between the V and J ends, shortened by 6 bases and 3 bases respectively, the junction contains 11 bases. From the cysteine through the phenylalanine, the CDR3 covers 12 amino acids. CDR3 DNA only is kept here, 36 bases in frame from base 1. From the germline V gene, CDR1 is SQVTM and CDR2 is ANQGSEA. The full study reports these points: As age increased, observed TCR beta diversity per million T cells dropped in a roughly linear way, and a significant reduction was already evident by age 40. Because the CMV infection status of the donors was unknown, age-related changes in expanded clonotypes may potentially have been confounded. Total diversity estimates from one million sequenced T cells were considered lower bounds and underestimates. Because profiling used bulk unsorted PBMCs, naive and antigen-experienced compartments could not be compared conclusively. The percentage of naive T cells measured by flow cytometry correlated strongly with observed TCR beta diversity. Compared with the aged group, more naive CD4+ T cells, fewer expanded clones and increased TCR diversity were shown by the long-lived group, suggesting age selection.

Systemically healthy Caucasian individuals from Russia, some 36 in total and aged about 6 to 95 years, were included as donors. Roughly 11 milliliters of peripheral blood were drawn from each donor into EDTA-treated Vacutainer tubes. PBMCs were isolated by Ficoll-Paque density-gradient centrifugation, with at least 6.5 million obtained per sample. Total RNA, at least 5.5 micrograms per sample, was extracted from PBMCs with Trizol reagent. For every donor, flow cytometry on a PBMC aliquot measured the percentage of naive CD45RAhigh/CD27high T cells. The receptor was isolated from a woman younger than 30 in good health. The chain joins TRBV29-1 to TRBJ1-2; the D segment cannot be called with confidence. The sample consisted of blood. The DNA sequence is TGCAGCGTAGAGCAGACTCACTATGGCTACACCTTC. The resulting protein is CSVEQTHYGYTF. Where the CDR3 stops, the reference TRBV29-1 and TRBJ1-2 genes take over; the full variable domain is SAVISQKPSRDICQRGTSLTIQCQVDSQVTMMFWYRQQPGQSLTLIATANQGSEATYESGFVIDKFPISRPNLTFSTLTVSNMSPEDSSIYLCSVEQTHYGYTFGSGTRLTVV.